This T cell receptor (beta chain) originates from a study of shared clonotypes between healthy human individuals. Study-wide results and caveats: A reduction in generation probabilities was seen for non-shared clonotypes relative to those shared by all four donors. Naive subsets, compared against memory subsets, generally had larger estimated richness values.

The CDR3 spans 14 residues. The V gene lost 3 bases and the J gene lost 0 bases, with 9 bases spanning the gap. The V gene's germline CDR1 is KGHSH and CDR2 LQKENI. Generated by immunoSEQ multiplex PCR, the TCRdb table keeps only in-frame clones and is missing some. The sample has hundreds of thousands of clones; approximately 97% are singletons. Recent vaccinations or acute infections were absent in the healthy HIV-negative adult donors. Turning to this clone: Its antigen is unidentified.

This receptor was taken from a woman in her twenties or thirties in good health. The sample was naive CD4+ T cells sorted from blood. Specified subset: CD45RA+ positively selected. V usage is TRBV18 and J usage is TRBJ2-7; no clear D gene. CDR3 protein: CASSPLRGSYEQYF. The CDR3, as DNA: TGTGCCAGCTCACCGTTGCGAGGCTCCTACGAGCAGTACTTC.